This T cell receptor (beta chain) was obtained from a study of T-cell memory formation after mild COVID-19. Study findings and constraints: Of the contracting clones, CD4+ ones lay mainly in CM and EM, and CD8+ ones in EMRA. Contracting clones from day 15 to 85 showed balanced CD4/CD8; later expanders favored CD4+.

As concerns this clonotype: The antigen is not known.

The TCR alpha and TCR beta cDNA libraries, bearing sample barcodes and UMIs, were generated by 5'RACE using constant-segment primers. TCRdb analysed the 5' RACE reads with MiXCR anew, one entry per CDR3 protein. The table shows hundreds of thousands of distinct CDR3 sequences, with approximately 15% occurring only once. This clonotype was sampled from a man between 18 and 35 years old who had mild COVID-19 (a few samples of this study predate the infection). Cell type and time point are not known. Input material: PBMCs or a T cell subset sorted from them (not recorded which).

CDR3 sequence reads: CASSYGPGQGEETQYF. CDR3 sequence (DNA): TGTGCCAGCAGTTACGGGCCGGGACAGGGGGAGGAGACCCAGTACTTC. The chain recombines TRBV6-2 or TRBV6-3 with TRBJ2-5; TRBD1 matches at 11 bases. CDR3 length equals 16 residues. CDR1 is MNHEY, CDR2 SVGEGT, per germline. J was trimmed by 5 bases and V by 2 bases; bases with no gene match: 7.